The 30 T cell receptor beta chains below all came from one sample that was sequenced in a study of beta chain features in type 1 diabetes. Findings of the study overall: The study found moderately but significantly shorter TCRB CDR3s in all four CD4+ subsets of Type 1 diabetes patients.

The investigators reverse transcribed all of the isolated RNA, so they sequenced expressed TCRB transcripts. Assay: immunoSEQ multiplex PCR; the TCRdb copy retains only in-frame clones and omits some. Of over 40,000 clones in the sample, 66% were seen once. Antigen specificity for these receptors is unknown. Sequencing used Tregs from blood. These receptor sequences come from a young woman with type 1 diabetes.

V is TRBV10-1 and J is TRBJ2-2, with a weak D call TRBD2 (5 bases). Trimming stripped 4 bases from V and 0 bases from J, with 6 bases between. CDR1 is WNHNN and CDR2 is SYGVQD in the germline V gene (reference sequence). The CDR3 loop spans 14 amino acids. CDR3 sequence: CASSAGSNTGELFF. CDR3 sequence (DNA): TGCGCCAGCAGTGCGGGGTCGAACACCGGGGAGCTGTTTTTT.

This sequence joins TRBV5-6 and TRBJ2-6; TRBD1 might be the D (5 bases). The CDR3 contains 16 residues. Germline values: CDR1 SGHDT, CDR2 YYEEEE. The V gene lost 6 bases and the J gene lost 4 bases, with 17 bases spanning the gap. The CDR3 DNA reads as TGTGCCAGCAACCGACTCCAGGGTAGAGGGGCCAACGTCCTGACTTTC. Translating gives CASNRLQGRGANVLTF.

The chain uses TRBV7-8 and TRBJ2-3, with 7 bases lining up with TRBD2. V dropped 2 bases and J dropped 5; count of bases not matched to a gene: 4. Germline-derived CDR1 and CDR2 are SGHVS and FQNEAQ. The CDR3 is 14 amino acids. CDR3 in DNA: TGTGCCAGCAGCTTACAGCGGGGCGTAGATACGCAGTATTTT. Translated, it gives CASSLQRGVDTQYF.

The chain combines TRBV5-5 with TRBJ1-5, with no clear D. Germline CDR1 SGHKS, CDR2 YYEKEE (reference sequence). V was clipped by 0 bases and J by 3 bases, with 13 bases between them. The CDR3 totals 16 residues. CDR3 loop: CASSLVGVFPNQPQHF. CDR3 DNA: TGTGCCAGCAGCTTGGTCGGGGTATTCCCCAATCAGCCCCAGCATTTT.

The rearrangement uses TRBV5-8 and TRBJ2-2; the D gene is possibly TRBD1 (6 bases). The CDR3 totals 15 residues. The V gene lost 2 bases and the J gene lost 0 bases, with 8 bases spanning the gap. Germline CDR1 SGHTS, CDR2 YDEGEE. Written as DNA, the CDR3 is TGTGCCAGCAGCTTCCACAGGGCGAACACCGGGGAGCTGTTTTTT. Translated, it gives CASSFHRANTGELFF. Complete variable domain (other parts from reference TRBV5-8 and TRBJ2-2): EAGVTQSPTHLIKTRGQQATLRCSPISGHTSVYWYQQALGLGLQFLLWYDEGEERNRGNFPPRFSGRQFPNYSSELNVNALELEDSALYLCASSFHRANTGELFFGEGSRLTVL.

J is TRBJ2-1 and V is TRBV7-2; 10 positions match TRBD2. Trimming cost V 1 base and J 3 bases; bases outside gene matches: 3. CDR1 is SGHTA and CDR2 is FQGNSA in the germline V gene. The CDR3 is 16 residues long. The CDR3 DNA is TGTGCCAGCAGCTTAGGCGCTAGCGGGGGCTACAATGAGCAGTTCTTC. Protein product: CASSLGASGGYNEQFF. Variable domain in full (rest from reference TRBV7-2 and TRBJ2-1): GAGVSQSPSNKVTEKGKDVELRCDPISGHTALYWYRQSLGQGLEFLIYFQGNSAPDKSGLPSDRFSAERTGGSVSTLTIQRTQQEDSAVYLCASSLGASGGYNEQFFGPGTRLTVL.

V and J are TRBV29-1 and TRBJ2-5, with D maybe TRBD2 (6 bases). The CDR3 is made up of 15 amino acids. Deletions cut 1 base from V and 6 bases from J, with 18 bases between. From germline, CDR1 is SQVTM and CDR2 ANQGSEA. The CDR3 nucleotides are TGCAGCGTTGAAGGAGACGGGAGAACAGTAAAGACCCAGTACTTC. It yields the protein CSVEGDGRTVKTQYF.

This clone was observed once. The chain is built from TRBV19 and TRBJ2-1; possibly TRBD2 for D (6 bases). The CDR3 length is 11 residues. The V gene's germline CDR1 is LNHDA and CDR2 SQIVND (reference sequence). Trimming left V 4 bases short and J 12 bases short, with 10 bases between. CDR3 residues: CASSTPGLQFF. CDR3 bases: TGTGCCAGTAGTACGCCGGGACTGCAGTTCTTC. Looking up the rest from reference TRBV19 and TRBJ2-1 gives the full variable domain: DGGITQSPKYLFRKEGQNVTLSCEQNLNHDAMYWYRQDPGQGLRLIYYSQIVNDFQKGDIAEGYSVSREKKESFPLTVTSAQKNPTAFYLCASSTPGLQFFGPGTRLTVL.

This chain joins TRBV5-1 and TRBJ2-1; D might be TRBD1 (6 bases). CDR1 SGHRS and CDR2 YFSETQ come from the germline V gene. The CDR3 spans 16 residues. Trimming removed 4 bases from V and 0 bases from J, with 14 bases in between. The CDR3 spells CASSRTGRRSYNEQFF. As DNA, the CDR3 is TGCGCCAGCAGCCGTACAGGGCGCCGCTCCTACAATGAGCAGTTCTTC.

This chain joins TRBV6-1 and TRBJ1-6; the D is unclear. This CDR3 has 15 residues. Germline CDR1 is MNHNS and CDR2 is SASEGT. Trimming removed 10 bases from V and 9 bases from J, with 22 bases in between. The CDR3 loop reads CANRAGRRRGSPLHF. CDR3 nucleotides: TGTGCCAACCGTGCGGGCCGCCGGAGAGGTTCACCCCTCCACTTT.

CDR3 region: CAIRGTGENIQYF. The CDR3 coding sequence is TGTGCCATCAGGGGGACAGGCGAAAACATTCAGTACTTC. The chain has TRBV10-3 and TRBJ2-4, with TRBD1 identical over 8 bases. V dropped 6 bases and J dropped 5; count of bases not matched to a gene: 3. Germline V gene sequence: CDR1 ENHRY, CDR2 SYGVKD. The length of the CDR3 is 13 residues.

CDR3 sequence (DNA): TGCGCCAGCAGCCAAGTAGGAGTTGGAAACACCGGGGAGCTGTTTTTT. Translated, it gives CASSQVGVGNTGELFF. The chain joins TRBV4-3 to TRBJ2-2, with unresolved D. The length of the CDR3 is 16 residues. CDR1 is LGHNA and CDR2 is YSLEER in the germline V gene. Trimming took off 1 base at V and 2 bases at J, with 11 bases between the two ends.

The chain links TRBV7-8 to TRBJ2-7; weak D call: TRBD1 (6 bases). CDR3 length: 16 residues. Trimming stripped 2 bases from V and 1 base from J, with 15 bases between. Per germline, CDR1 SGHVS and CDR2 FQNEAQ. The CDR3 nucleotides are TGTGCCAGCAGCTTACAAACAGGGATGGGTTCCTACGAGCAGTACTTC. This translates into CASSLQTGMGSYEQYF.

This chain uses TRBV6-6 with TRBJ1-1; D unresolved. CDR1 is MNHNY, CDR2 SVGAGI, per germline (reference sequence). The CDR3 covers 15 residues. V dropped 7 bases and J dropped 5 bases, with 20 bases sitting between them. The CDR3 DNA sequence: TGTGCCAGCATTCCTACTAAGAGCCGGGGAACTGAAGCTTTCTTT. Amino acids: CASIPTKSRGTEAFF.

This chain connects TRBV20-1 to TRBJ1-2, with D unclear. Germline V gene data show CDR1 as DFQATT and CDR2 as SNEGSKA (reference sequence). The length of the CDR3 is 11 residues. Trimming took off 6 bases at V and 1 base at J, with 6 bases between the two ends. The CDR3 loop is CSAGFNYGYTF. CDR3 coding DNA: TGCAGTGCGGGCTTTAACTATGGCTACACCTTC.

The CDR3 nucleotides read TGTGCCAGCAGCGTACGACAGTTAAACTACGAGCAGTACTTC. Amino acid sequence: CASSVRQLNYEQYF. The chain couples TRBV11-2 to TRBJ2-7; a possible D gene is TRBD1 (5 bases). Germline CDR1 SGHAT, CDR2 FQNNGV. V lost 5 bases and J 3 bases, leaving 14 bases between the germline ends. The CDR3 contains 14 residues.

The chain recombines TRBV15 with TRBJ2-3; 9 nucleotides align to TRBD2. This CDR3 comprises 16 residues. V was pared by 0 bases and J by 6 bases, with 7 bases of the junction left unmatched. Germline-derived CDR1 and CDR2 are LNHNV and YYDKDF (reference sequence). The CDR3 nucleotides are TGTGCCACCAGCAGAGATCTTTGGGCGGGGGGGGATACGCAGTATTTT. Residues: CATSRDLWAGGDTQYF.

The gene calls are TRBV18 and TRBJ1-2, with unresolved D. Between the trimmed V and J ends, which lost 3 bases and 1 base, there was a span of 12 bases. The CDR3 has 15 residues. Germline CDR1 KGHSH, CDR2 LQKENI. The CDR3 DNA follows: TGTGCCAGCTCACCGTCAGCGGGTTTTAACTATGGCTACACCTTC. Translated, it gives CASSPSAGFNYGYTF.

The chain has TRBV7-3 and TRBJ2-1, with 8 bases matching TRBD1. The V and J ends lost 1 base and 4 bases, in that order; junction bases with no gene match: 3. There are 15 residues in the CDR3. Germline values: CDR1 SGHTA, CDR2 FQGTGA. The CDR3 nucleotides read TGTGCCAGCAGCTTAAGGGGACAGGCGTACAATGAGCAGTTCTTC. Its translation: CASSLRGQAYNEQFF.

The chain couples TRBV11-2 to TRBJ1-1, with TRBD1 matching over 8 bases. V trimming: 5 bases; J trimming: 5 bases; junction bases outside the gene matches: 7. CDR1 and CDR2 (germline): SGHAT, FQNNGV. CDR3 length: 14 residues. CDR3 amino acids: CASSGQQGGTEAFF. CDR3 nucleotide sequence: TGTGCCAGCAGCGGCCAACAGGGGGGTACTGAAGCTTTCTTT.

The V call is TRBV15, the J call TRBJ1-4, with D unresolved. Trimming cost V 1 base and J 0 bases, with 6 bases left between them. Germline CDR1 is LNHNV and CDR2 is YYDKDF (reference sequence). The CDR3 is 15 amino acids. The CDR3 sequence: CATSRVSSTNEKLFF. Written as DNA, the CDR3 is TGTGCCACCAGCAGAGTAAGCTCAACTAATGAAAAACTGTTTTTT.

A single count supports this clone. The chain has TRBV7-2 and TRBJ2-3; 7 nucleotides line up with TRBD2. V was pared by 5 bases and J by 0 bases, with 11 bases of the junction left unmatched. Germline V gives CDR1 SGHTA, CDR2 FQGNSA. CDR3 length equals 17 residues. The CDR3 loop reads CASSRRSGGTSTDTQYF. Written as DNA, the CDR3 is TGTGCCAGCAGCCGTCGGTCGGGGGGAACTAGCACAGATACGCAGTATTTT.

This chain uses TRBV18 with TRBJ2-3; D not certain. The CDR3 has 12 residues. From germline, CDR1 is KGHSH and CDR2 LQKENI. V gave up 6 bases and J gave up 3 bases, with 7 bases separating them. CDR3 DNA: TGTGCCAGCTCCCCCAATACAGATACGCAGTATTTT. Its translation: CASSPNTDTQYF. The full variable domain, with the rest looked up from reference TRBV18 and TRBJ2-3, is NAGVMQNPRHLVRRRGQEARLRCSPMKGHSHVYWYRQLPEEGLKFMVYLQKENIIDESGMPKERFSAEFPKEGPSILRIQQVVRGDSAAYFCASSPNTDTQYFGPGTRLTVL.

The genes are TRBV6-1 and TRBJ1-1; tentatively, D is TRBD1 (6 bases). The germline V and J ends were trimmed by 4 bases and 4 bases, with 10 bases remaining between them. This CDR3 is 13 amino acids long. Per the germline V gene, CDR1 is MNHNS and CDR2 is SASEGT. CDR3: CASSAQQGTEAFF. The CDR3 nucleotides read TGTGCCAGCAGTGCACAACAGGGCACTGAAGCTTTCTTT.

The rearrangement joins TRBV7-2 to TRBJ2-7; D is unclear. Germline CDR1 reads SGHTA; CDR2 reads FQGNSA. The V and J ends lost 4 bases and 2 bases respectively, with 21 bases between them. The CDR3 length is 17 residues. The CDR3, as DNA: TGTGCCAGCAGCTCTGGTATCTTGCAAGCCAATACCTACGAGCAGTACTTC. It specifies CASSSGILQANTYEQYF. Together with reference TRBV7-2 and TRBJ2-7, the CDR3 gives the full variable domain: GAGVSQSPSNKVTEKGKDVELRCDPISGHTALYWYRQSLGQGLEFLIYFQGNSAPDKSGLPSDRFSAERTGGSVSTLTIQRTQQEDSAVYLCASSSGILQANTYEQYFGPGTRLTVT.

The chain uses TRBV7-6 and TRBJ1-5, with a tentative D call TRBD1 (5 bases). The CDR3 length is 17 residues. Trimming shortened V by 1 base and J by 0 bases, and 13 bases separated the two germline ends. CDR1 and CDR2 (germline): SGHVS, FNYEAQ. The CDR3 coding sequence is TGTGCCAGCAGCTTAGGCACGGCAGGGTTTAGCAATCAGCCCCAGCATTTT. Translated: CASSLGTAGFSNQPQHF.

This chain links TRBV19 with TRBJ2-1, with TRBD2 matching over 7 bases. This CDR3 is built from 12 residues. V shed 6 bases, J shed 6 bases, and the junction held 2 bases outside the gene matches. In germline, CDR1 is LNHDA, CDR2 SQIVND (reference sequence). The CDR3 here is CASRGRVNEQFF. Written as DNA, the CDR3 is TGTGCCAGTAGGGGGAGGGTCAATGAGCAGTTCTTC.

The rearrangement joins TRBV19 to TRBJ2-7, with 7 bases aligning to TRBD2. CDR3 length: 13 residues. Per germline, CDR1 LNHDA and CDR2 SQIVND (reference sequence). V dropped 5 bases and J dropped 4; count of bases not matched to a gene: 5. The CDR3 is CASSRGRGYEQYF. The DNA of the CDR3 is TGTGCCAGTAGTCGGGGGAGGGGTTACGAGCAGTACTTC.

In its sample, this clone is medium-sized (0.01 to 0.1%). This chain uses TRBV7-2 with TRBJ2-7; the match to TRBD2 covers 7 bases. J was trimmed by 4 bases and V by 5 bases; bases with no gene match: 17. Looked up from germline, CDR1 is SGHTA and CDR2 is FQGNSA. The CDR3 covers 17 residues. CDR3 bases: TGTGCCAGCAGCCCTAGGCTAGCGGCGACTTGGGCATACGAGCAGTACTTC. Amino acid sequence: CASSPRLAATWAYEQYF.

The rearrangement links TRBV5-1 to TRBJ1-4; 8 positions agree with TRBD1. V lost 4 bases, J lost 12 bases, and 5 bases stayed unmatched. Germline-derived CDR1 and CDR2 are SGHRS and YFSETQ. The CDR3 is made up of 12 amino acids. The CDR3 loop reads CASSQDRGELFF. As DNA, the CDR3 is TGCGCCAGCAGCCAAGACAGGGGAGAACTGTTTTTT.